The entry below gives a single TCR beta chain sequence along with its context. This sample stems from a study of CD8+CD57+ T cells in acquired aplastic anemia. Study summary: Mean yield of DNA from sorted CD4+ and CD8+ cells was 2.5 to 4 ug.

This CDR3 is 10 amino acids long. V lost 8 bases and J lost 4, with 5 bases in between. Germline-derived CDR1 and CDR2 are SNHLY and FYNNEI. Genomic DNA served as template for TCR beta VDJ and CDR3 profiling. TCRdb recomputed calls from the reads with MiXCR, one row per CDR3 protein. The table has 150,000 to 200,000 distinct CDR3 sequences, roughly 63% seen once. This rearrangement joins TRBV2 to TRBJ1-2, with no clear D. This clonotype was sampled from a human donor in good health. The sequenced sample consisted of sorted CD4+, CD8+, or CD8+CD57+ T cells (not recorded which) from PBMCs. The DNA of the CDR3 is TGTGCCAGCGTCCGCTATGGCTACACCTTC. Encoded protein: CASVRYGYTF.